This T cell receptor beta chain was found in a study of T cell changes during pregnancy in multiple sclerosis. The germline CDR1 and CDR2 sequences are LGHNT and FRNRAP. This CDR3 is 16 amino acids long. V gave up 4 bases and J gave up 5 bases, with 18 bases separating them. This clone was counted between two and nine times. Clones were read by immunoSEQ multiplex PCR, and TCRdb kept only the in-frame ones, dropping some. The table lists 30,000 to 45,000 clones, roughly 91% of them singletons. The sample consisted of CD4+ T cells from peripheral blood mononuclear cells, taken after pregnancy. This chain joins TRBV12-5 and TRBJ2-1; D might be TRBD1 (6 bases). The receptor was derived from a female donor in good health, enrolled as a control in a pregnancy study. In DNA form, the CDR3 reads TGTGCTAGTGGTTCCCCTCAGGGACACCCGAACAATGAGCAGTTCTTC. Amino acids: CASGSPQGHPNNEQFF. The full variable domain, with the rest looked up from reference TRBV12-5 and TRBJ2-1, is DARVTQTPRHKVTEMGQEVTMRCQPILGHNTVFWYRQTMMQGLELLAYFRNRAPLDDSGMPKDRFSAEMPDATLATLKIQPSEPRDSAVYFCASGSPQGHPNNEQFFGPGTRLTVL.